These 25 T cell receptor beta chains were all obtained from the same sample, sequenced in a study of blood T cell repertoires in COVID-19. Using immunoSEQ multiplex PCR, the repertoire was profiled, and TCRdb retains in-frame clones only, with some absent. The top ten hold around 1% of the sample, which has approximately 100,000 clones, roughly nine tenths seen once. Sequencing used peripheral blood. Receptors originate from a man aged 55 to 69 with acute or convalescent COVID-19.

The chain is built from TRBV20-1 and TRBJ2-7, with 10 nucleotides matching TRBD1. The CDR3 covers 13 residues. Germline-derived CDR1 and CDR2 are DFQATT and SNEGSKA (reference sequence). V dropped 3 bases and J dropped 6; count of bases not matched to a gene: 5. The CDR3 sequence is CSASWDRGSEQYF. The CDR3 region has the DNA TGCAGTGCTAGTTGGGACAGGGGCTCCGAGCAGTACTTC.

This clone was seen a single time. This chain connects TRBV5-4 to TRBJ2-2, with D possibly matching TRBD1 (5 bases). Germline V CDR1 and CDR2: SGHNT, YYREEE (reference sequence). The CDR3 loop spans 13 amino acids. The V end lost 7 bases, the J end lost 2 bases, and 9 bases lay between the germline ends. The CDR3 nucleotides read TGTGCCAGCTACAGGAGAAACACCGGGGAGCTGTTTTTT. Translated, it gives CASYRRNTGELFF.

The J gene is TRBJ2-5, the V gene TRBV5-1; a possible D gene is TRBD1 (5 bases). Germline assignment: CDR1 SGHRS and CDR2 YFSETQ. CDR3 length: 15 residues. The V end was cut by 0 bases, the J end by 1 base, with 10 bases between. The CDR3 loop reads CASSLGQGSQETQYF. As DNA, the CDR3 is TGCGCCAGCAGCTTGGGGCAGGGATCCCAAGAGACCCAGTACTTC.

This chain uses TRBV3-1 (or the pseudogene TRBV3-2) with TRBJ1-2, with D uncertain. V gave up 8 bases and J gave up 2 bases, with 9 bases separating them. CDR1 is LGHDT, CDR2 YNNKEL, per germline (reference sequence). The CDR3 is 12 amino acids. CDR3 protein: CASRRGNYGYTF. In nucleotides, the CDR3 is TGTGCCAGCCGACGAGGGAACTATGGCTACACCTTC.

V usage is TRBV30 and J usage is TRBJ1-2; D uncertain. V was trimmed by 0 bases and J by 8 bases, leaving 10 bases between them. This CDR3 contains 12 residues. Per germline, CDR1 GTSNPN and CDR2 SVGIG (reference sequence). CDR3 nucleotide sequence: TGTGCCTGGAGTGTATCTTCTGCGGGCTACACCTTC. It codes for CAWSVSSAGYTF. Full variable domain (remainder filled in from reference TRBV30 and TRBJ1-2): SQTIHQWPATLVQPVGSPLSLECTVEGTSNPNLYWYRQAAGRGLQLLFYSVGIGQISSEVPQNLSASRPQDRQFILSSKKLLLSDSGFYLCAWSVSSAGYTFGSGTRLTVV.

The chain recombines TRBV18 with TRBJ1-2; the D is unclear. Germline values: CDR1 KGHSH, CDR2 LQKENI. The V end was cut by 4 bases, the J end by 0 bases, with 9 bases between. This CDR3 is 14 amino acids long. CDR3 residues: CASSLSGTNYGYTF. The DNA of the CDR3 is TGTGCCAGCTCACTTTCAGGAACTAACTATGGCTACACCTTC.

The chain has TRBV18 and TRBJ2-7; 8 nucleotides match TRBD2. Germline-derived CDR1 and CDR2 are KGHSH and LQKENI. V shed 1 base and J 3 bases; nucleotides not matched to a gene: 8. This CDR3 region has 16 residues. CDR3 residues: CASSPRLSGSIYEQYV. CDR3 DNA: TGTGCCAGCTCACCACGGTTGAGCGGGAGTATCTACGAGCAGTACGTC.

This clone was counted only a few times. The chain carries TRBV18 and TRBJ1-2; 7 bases agree with TRBD1. Per the germline V gene, CDR1 is KGHSH and CDR2 is LQKENI. The CDR3 sequence is 17 residues long. The junction had 12 bases not matched to a gene; V was cut back by 3 bases and J by 2 bases. CDR3 in DNA: TGTGCCAGCTCACCTAACGTGGGGGACAGCAACAACTATGGCTACACCTTC. Encoded protein: CASSPNVGDSNNYGYTF.

The gene calls are TRBV5-1 and TRBJ2-1; TRBD2 agrees at 9 bases. Germline values: CDR1 SGHRS, CDR2 YFSETQ. There are 17 residues in the CDR3. Trimming at V came to 0 bases and at J to 5 bases, leaving 9 bases not matched to a gene. CDR3 in DNA: TGCGCCAGCAGCTTGGGAGTGCTAGCGGGGATAAACAATGAGCAGTTCTTC. This gives the protein CASSLGVLAGINNEQFF.

The chain uses TRBV29-1 and TRBJ1-1; possibly TRBD1 for D (6 bases). The CDR3 is 12 residues long. Trimming left V 7 bases short and J 1 base short, with 10 bases between. Germline V gene sequence: CDR1 SQVTM, CDR2 ANQGSEA. This CDR3 reads CSDSQGNTEAFF. The DNA of the CDR3 is TGCAGCGACTCACAGGGGAACACTGAAGCTTTCTTT.

The chain recombines TRBV19 with TRBJ1-5; 7 bases map to TRBD1. The CDR3 is 15 amino acids. Germline CDR1 LNHDA, CDR2 SQIVND (reference sequence). V shed 7 bases, J shed 0 bases, and the junction held 6 bases outside the gene matches. The CDR3: CASTGGQDSNQPQHF. The CDR3 DNA sequence: TGTGCCAGTACAGGAGGACAGGATAGCAATCAGCCCCAGCATTTT.

This clone was picked up one time. V and J are TRBV5-5 and TRBJ2-2, with D perhaps matching TRBD1 (7 bases). The CDR3 runs to 18 residues. The V gene's germline CDR1 is SGHKS and CDR2 YYEKEE (reference sequence). Between the trimmed V and J ends, which lost 0 bases and 3 bases, there was a span of 18 bases. The CDR3: CASSLVRQGGDHTGELFF. CDR3 nucleotide sequence: TGTGCCAGCAGCTTGGTCCGACAGGGAGGAGACCACACCGGGGAGCTGTTTTTT.

The chain uses TRBV5-5 and TRBJ2-3, with 8 positions matching TRBD2. V lost 2 bases and J lost 5; bases outside the gene matches: 7. The length of the CDR3 is 15 residues. Germline assignment: CDR1 SGHKS and CDR2 YYEKEE (reference sequence). CDR3 residues: CASSFQRGREDTQYF. The CDR3 coding sequence is TGTGCCAGCAGCTTCCAGCGGGGGCGGGAAGATACGCAGTATTTT. Supplemented by reference TRBV5-5 and TRBJ2-3, the full variable domain reads DAGVTQSPTHLIKTRGQQVTLRCSPISGHKSVSWYQQVLGQGPQFIFQYYEKEERGRGNFPDRFSARQFPNYSSELNVNALLLGDSALYLCASSFQRGREDTQYFGPGTRLTVL.

The gene calls are TRBV18 and TRBJ1-1; D is unclear. The CDR3 consists of 12 residues. V lost 2 bases and J lost 4, with 5 bases in between. CDR1 is KGHSH, CDR2 LQKENI, per germline. The CDR3 DNA reads TGTGCCAGCTCACCAGCTAGCACTGAAGCTTTCTTT. Residues: CASSPASTEAFF.

This chain connects TRBV10-1 to TRBJ1-5; D ambiguous. CDR3 size: 15 residues. From germline, CDR1 is WNHNN and CDR2 SYGVQD (reference sequence). V gave up 7 bases and J gave up 6 bases, with 19 bases separating them. In nucleotides, the CDR3 is TGCGCCAGCACCCCCGGAGGATGGGCACGTCAGCCCCAGCATTTT. Translated, it gives CASTPGGWARQPQHF.

The chain is built from TRBV5-1 and TRBJ1-2, with D possibly being TRBD1 (6 bases). The CDR3 runs 16 residues. V was shortened by 0 bases and J by 4 bases, with 16 bases between the two germline ends. The germline V gene encodes CDR1 SGHRS and CDR2 YFSETQ. In DNA, the CDR3 is TGCGCCAGCAGCTTGGATGGGACACCATTGCTCTATGGCTACACCTTC. Translation: CASSLDGTPLLYGYTF.

V gene TRBV15 combines with J gene TRBJ2-3; 8 bases are a match to TRBD2. The length of the CDR3 is 17 residues. The V gene's germline CDR1 is LNHNV and CDR2 YYDKDF (reference sequence). Losses at the gene ends were 0 bases for V and 2 bases for J; bases not matched to a gene: 7. The CDR3 loop is CATSRDWAGGPTDTQYF. CDR3 nucleotides: TGTGCCACCAGCAGAGATTGGGCGGGAGGCCCCACAGATACGCAGTATTTT.

V usage is TRBV14 and J usage is TRBJ1-1; TRBD1 is a possible D gene (5 bases). Germline loops: CDR1 SGHDN, CDR2 FVKESK. Trimming shortened V by 1 base and J by 1 base, and 16 bases separated the two germline ends. The CDR3 spans 17 residues. The CDR3 loop is CASSQALTGVGNTEAFF. The CDR3 nucleotides read TGTGCCAGCAGCCAAGCCCTGACGGGGGTCGGGAACACTGAAGCTTTCTTT. Looking up the rest from reference TRBV14 and TRBJ1-1 gives the full variable domain: EAGVTQFPSHSVIEKGQTVTLRCDPISGHDNLYWYRRVMGKEIKFLLHFVKESKQDESGMPNNRFLAERTGGTYSTLKVQPAELEDSGVYFCASSQALTGVGNTEAFFGQGTRLTVV.

The CDR3 sequence is CASSVDAGTGNTEAFF. CDR3 coding DNA: TGCGCCAGCAGCGTTGATGCCGGGACAGGGAACACTGAAGCTTTCTTT. V gene TRBV5-1 combines with J gene TRBJ1-1; 8 nucleotides match TRBD1. CDR1 SGHRS and CDR2 YFSETQ come from the germline V gene. The CDR3 runs 16 residues. The ends lost 4 bases at V and 1 base at J; junction bases unmatched: 9.

This clone came up a few times. Other DNA sequences of this sample code for an identical CDR3. This chain connects TRBV9 to TRBJ1-3; unclear D gene. This CDR3 comprises 15 residues. Trimming pared 0 bases from V and 1 base from J, leaving 8 bases between. CDR1 and CDR2 (germline): SGDLS, YYNGEE. DNA for the CDR3: TGTGCCAGCAGCGTAGGTGAGGGATCTGGAAACACCATATATTTT. This gives the protein CASSVGEGSGNTIYF.

This rearrangement joins TRBV2 to TRBJ2-5; 9 bases are a match to TRBD2. The CDR3 length is 15 residues. V gave up 4 bases and J gave up 5 bases; unmatched junction bases: 8. Per the germline V gene, CDR1 is SNHLY and CDR2 is FYNNEI. The CDR3 DNA reads as TGTGCCAGCAGTGCCACCGGGACTAGCTATGAGACCCAGTACTTC. This codes for CASSATGTSYETQYF.

The chain has TRBV30 and TRBJ2-7; D perhaps matches TRBD1 (5 bases). The germline V gene has CDR1 GTSNPN and CDR2 SVGIG (reference sequence). The CDR3 is 13 residues long. V was pared by 1 base and J by 7 bases, with 14 bases between. The CDR3 coding sequence is TGTGCCTGGAGTGCGTGGGGCCTAGGGGAGCAGTACTTC. This encodes CAWSAWGLGEQYF.

The chain carries TRBV28 and TRBJ2-1; 13 bases match TRBD2. Per the germline V gene, CDR1 is MDHEN and CDR2 is SYDVKM. This CDR3 has 16 amino acids. The V segment lost 5 bases and the J segment 5 bases; nucleotides outside the gene matches: 6. This chain's CDR3 is CASSLGTSGKHNEQFF. DNA of the CDR3: TGTGCCAGCAGTCTAGGGACTAGCGGGAAACACAATGAGCAGTTCTTC.

V and J are TRBV11-3 and TRBJ2-1; TRBD1 agrees at 7 bases. The CDR3 covers 15 residues. Germline CDR1 and CDR2: SGHNT and YENEEA. V shed 4 bases, J shed 0 bases, and the junction held 3 bases outside the gene matches. CDR3 in DNA: TGTGCCAGCAGCTCGACAGGGAACTCCTACAATGAGCAGTTCTTC. It codes for CASSSTGNSYNEQFF.

V and J are TRBV5-1 and TRBJ1-2; TRBD1 matches at 7 bases. Germline V lookup: CDR1 SGHRS, CDR2 YFSETQ. The CDR3 covers 14 residues. With V trimmed by 4 bases and J by 7 bases, 10 bases remained unmatched. CDR3 DNA: TGCGCCAGCAGCCAAACAGGGGACCGTGGTGGCTACACCTTC. Encoded protein: CASSQTGDRGGYTF.